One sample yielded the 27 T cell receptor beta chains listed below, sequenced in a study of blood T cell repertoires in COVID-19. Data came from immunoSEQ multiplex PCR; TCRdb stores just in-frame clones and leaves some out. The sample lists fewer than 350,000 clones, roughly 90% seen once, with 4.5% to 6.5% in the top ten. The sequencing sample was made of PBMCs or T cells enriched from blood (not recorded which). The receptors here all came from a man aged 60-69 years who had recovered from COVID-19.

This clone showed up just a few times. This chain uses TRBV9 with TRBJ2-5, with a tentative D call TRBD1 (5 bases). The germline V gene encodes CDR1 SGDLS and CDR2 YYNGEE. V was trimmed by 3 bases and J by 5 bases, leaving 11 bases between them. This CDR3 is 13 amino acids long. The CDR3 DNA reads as TGTGCCAGCAGCGAAAGGGGTGGGGAGACCCAGTACTTC. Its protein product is CASSERGGETQYF.

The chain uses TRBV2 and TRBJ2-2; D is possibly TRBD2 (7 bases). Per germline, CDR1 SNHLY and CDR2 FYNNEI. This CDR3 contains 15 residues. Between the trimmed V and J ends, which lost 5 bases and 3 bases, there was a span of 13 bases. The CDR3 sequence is CASSTQGRDTGELFF. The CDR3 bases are TGTGCCAGCAGTACCCAGGGGAGGGACACCGGGGAGCTGTTTTTT. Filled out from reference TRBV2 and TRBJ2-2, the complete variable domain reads EPEVTQTPSHQVTQMGQEVILRCVPISNHLYFYWYRQILGQKVEFLVSFYNNEISEKSEIFDDQFSVERPDGSNFTLKIRSTKLEDSAMYFCASSTQGRDTGELFFGEGSRLTVL.

For the CDR3, the DNA is TGTGCCAGCCGACGATTTCCAGGGCAGGGGTCCACAGAGACCCAGTACTTC. This codes for CASRRFPGQGSTETQYF. The rearrangement links TRBV28 to TRBJ2-5; D may be TRBD1 (6 bases). The V gene's germline CDR1 is MDHEN and CDR2 SYDVKM. Deletions cut 8 bases from V and 4 bases from J, with 26 bases between. CDR3 length: 17 residues. The full variable domain, in which reference TRBV28 and TRBJ2-5 provide the parts outside the CDR3, is DVKVTQSSRYLVKRTGEKVFLECVQDMDHENMFWYRQDPGLGLRLIYFSYDVKMKEKGDIPEGYSVSREKKERFSLILESASTNQTSMYLCASRRFPGQGSTETQYFGPGTRLLVL.

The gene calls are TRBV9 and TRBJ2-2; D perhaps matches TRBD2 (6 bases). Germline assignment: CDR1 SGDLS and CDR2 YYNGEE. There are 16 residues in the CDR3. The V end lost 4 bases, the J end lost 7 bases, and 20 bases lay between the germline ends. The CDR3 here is CASSTTRVLEGGELFF. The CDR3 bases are TGTGCCAGCAGCACGACCAGGGTGTTGGAGGGCGGGGAGCTGTTTTTT.

CDR3 in amino acids: CASSQTGDEQYF. The CDR3 nucleotides are TGTGCCAGCAGCCAAACAGGGGACGAGCAGTACTTC. The V call is TRBV3-1 (or the pseudogene TRBV3-2), the J call TRBJ2-7; 7 bases agree with TRBD1. Germline CDR1 reads LGHDT; CDR2 reads YNNKEL (reference sequence). The CDR3 runs 12 residues. Trimming at V came to 2 bases and at J to 5 bases, leaving 0 bases not matched to a gene.

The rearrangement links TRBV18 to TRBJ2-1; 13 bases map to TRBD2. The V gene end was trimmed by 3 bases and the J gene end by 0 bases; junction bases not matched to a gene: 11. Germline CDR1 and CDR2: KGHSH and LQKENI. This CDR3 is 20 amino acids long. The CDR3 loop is CASSPTPGLAGKGSYNEQFF. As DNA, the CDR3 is TGTGCCAGCTCACCGACCCCGGGACTAGCGGGAAAGGGCTCCTACAATGAGCAGTTCTTC.

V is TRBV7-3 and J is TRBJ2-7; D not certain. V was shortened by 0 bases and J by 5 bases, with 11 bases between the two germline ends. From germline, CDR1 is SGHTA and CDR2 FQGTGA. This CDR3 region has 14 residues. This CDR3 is CASSLTSISNEQYF. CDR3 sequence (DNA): TGTGCCAGCAGCTTAACTAGCATTTCTAACGAGCAGTACTTC.

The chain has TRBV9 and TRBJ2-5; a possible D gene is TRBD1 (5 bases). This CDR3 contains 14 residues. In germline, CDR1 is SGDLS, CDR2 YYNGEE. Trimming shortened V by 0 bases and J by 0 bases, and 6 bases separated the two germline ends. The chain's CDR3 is CASSVEGYQETQYF. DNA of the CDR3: TGTGCCAGCAGCGTAGAGGGGTACCAAGAGACCCAGTACTTC. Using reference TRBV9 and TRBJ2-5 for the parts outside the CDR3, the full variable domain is DSGVTQTPKHLITATGQRVTLRCSPRSGDLSVYWYQQSLDQGLQFLIQYYNGEERAKGNILERFSAQQFPDLHSELNLSSLELGDSALYFCASSVEGYQETQYFGPGTRLLVL.

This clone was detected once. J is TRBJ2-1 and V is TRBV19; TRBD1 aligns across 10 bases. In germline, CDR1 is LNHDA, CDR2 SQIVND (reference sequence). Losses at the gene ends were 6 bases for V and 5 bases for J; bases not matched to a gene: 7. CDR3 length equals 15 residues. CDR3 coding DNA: TGTGCCAGTAGATATCCGGGACAGGGGCACAATGAGCAGTTCTTC. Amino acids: CASRYPGQGHNEQFF.

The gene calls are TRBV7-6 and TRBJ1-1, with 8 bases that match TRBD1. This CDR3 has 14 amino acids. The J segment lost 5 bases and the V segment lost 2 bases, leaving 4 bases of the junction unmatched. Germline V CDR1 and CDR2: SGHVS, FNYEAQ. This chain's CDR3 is CASSLRTGRTEAFF. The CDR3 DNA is TGTGCCAGCAGCTTAAGGACAGGGAGGACTGAAGCTTTCTTT.

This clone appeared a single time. CDR3 coding DNA: TGTGCCAGCAGTCTTCCGGGACAGGGGATTTATGGCTACACCTTC. Protein sequence: CASSLPGQGIYGYTF. The chain is built from TRBV6-5 and TRBJ1-2, with 10 bases identical to TRBD1. Germline trimming cut 5 bases from V and 5 bases from J; bases unmatched to any gene: 8. Per germline, CDR1 MNHEY and CDR2 SVGAGI. The CDR3 spans 15 residues.

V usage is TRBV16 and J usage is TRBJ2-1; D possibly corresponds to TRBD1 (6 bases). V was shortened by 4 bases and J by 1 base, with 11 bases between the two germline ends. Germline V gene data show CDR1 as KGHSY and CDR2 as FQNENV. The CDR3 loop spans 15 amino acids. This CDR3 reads CASSRNRESYNEQFF. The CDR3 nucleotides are TGTGCCAGCAGCCGCAACAGGGAATCCTACAATGAGCAGTTCTTC.

The CDR3 is CASSATWGPSTDTQYF. The CDR3 DNA is TGTGCCAGCAGCGCCACGTGGGGGCCGAGTACAGATACGCAGTATTTT. The chain has TRBV9 and TRBJ2-3; tentatively, D is TRBD1 (6 bases). This CDR3 contains 16 residues. Germline lookup yields CDR1 SGDLS and CDR2 YYNGEE. V was clipped by 3 bases and J by 3 bases, with 17 bases between them.

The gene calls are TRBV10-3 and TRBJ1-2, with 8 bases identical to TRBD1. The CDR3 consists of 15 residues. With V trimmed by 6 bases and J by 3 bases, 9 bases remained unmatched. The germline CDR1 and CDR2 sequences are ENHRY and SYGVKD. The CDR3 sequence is CAIRPGQASDYGYTF. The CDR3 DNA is TGTGCCATCAGGCCGGGACAGGCGTCGGACTATGGCTACACCTTC.

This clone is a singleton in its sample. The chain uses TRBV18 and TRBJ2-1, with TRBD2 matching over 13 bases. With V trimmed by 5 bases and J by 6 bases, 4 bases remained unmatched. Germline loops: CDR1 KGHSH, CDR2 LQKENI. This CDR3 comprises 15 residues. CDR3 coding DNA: TGTGCCAGCTCATTACTAGCGGGAGGGATCAATGAGCAGTTCTTC. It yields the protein CASSLLAGGINEQFF. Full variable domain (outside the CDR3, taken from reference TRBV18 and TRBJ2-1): NAGVMQNPRHLVRRRGQEARLRCSPMKGHSHVYWYRQLPEEGLKFMVYLQKENIIDESGMPKERFSAEFPKEGPSILRIQQVVRGDSAAYFCASSLLAGGINEQFFGPGTRLTVL.

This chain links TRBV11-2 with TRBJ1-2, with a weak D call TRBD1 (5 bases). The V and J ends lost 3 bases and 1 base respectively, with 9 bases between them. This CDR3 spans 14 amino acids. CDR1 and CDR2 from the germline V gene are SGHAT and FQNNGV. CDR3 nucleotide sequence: TGTGCCAGCAGCTTGAACAGGATTAACTATGGCTACACCTTC. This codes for CASSLNRINYGYTF. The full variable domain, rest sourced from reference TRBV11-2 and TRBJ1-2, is EAGVAQSPRYKIIEKRQSVAFWCNPISGHATLYWYQQILGQGPKLLIQFQNNGVVDDSQLPKDRFSAERLKGVDSTLKIQPAKLEDSAVYLCASSLNRINYGYTFGSGTRLTVV.

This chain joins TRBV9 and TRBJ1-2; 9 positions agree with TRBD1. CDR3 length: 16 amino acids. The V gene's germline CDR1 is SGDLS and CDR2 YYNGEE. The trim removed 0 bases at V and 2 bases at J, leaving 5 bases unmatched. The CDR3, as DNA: TGTGCCAGCAGCGTAGGGGGGACAGGGTCGAACTATGGCTACACCTTC. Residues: CASSVGGTGSNYGYTF.

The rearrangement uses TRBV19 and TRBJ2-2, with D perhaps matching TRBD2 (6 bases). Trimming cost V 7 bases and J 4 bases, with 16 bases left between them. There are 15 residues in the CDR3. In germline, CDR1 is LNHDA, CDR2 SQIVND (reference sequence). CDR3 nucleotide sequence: TGTGCCAGTACCCGCAACCGGGACTTCACCGGGGAGCTGTTTTTT. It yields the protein CASTRNRDFTGELFF.

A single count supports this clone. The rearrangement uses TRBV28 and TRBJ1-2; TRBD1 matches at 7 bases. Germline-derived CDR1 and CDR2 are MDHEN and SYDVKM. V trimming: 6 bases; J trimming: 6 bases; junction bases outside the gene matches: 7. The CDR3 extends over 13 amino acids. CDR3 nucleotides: TGTGCCAGCAGGGAGGGGGCGCATCATGGCTACACCTTC. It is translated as CASREGAHHGYTF.

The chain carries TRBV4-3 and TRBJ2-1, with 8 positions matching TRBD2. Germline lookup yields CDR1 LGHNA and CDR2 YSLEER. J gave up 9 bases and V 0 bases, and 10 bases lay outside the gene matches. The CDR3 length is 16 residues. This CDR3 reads CASSQEKTGGPLEQFF. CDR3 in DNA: TGCGCCAGCAGCCAAGAAAAGACGGGAGGGCCTCTTGAGCAGTTCTTC.

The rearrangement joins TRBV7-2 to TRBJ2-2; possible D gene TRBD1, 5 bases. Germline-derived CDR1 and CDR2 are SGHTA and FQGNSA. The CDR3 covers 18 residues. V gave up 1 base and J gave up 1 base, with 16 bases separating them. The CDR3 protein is CASSLEGAMWLNTGELFF. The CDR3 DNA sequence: TGTGCCAGCAGCTTAGAAGGGGCGATGTGGCTGAACACCGGGGAGCTGTTTTTT.

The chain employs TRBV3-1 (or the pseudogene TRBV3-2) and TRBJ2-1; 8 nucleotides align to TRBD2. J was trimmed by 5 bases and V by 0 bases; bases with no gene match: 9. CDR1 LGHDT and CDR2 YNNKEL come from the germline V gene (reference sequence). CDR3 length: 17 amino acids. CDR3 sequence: CASSQDSFSGRNNEQFF. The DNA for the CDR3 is TGTGCCAGCAGCCAAGATTCGTTCAGCGGGAGAAACAATGAGCAGTTCTTC.

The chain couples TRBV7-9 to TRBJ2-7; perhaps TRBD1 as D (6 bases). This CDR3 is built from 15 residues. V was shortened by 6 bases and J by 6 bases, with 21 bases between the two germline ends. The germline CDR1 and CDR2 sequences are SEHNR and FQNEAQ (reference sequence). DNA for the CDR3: TGTGCCAGCAGTTATACCGGGACATTCTATTCCGAGCAGTACTTC. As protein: CASSYTGTFYSEQYF.

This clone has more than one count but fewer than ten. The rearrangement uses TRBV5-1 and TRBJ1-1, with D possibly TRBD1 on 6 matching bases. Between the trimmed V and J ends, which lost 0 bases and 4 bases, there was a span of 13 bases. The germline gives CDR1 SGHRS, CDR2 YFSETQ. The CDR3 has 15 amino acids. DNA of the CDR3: TGCGCCAGCAGCTTGGCGGCAGGGGTTGGCACTGAAGCTTTCTTT. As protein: CASSLAAGVGTEAFF.

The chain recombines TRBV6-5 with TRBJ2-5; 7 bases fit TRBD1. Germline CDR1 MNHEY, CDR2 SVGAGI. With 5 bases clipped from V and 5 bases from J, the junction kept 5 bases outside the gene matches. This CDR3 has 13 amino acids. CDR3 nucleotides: TGTGCCAGCAGTCCTGGGACAGCGGAGACCCAGTACTTC. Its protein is CASSPGTAETQYF.

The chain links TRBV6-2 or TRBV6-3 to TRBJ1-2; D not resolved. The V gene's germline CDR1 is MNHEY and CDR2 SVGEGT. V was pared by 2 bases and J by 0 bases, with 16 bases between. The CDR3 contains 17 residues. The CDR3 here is CASSYLQLPPANYGYTF. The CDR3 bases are TGTGCCAGCAGTTACCTCCAGTTACCACCCGCTAACTATGGCTACACCTTC.

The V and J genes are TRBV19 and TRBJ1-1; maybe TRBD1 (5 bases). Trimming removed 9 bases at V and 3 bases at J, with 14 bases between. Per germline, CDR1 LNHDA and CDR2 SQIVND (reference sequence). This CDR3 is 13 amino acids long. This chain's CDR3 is CASSRGRHTEAFF. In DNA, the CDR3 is TGTGCCAGCAGTCGGGGGAGACACACTGAAGCTTTCTTT.